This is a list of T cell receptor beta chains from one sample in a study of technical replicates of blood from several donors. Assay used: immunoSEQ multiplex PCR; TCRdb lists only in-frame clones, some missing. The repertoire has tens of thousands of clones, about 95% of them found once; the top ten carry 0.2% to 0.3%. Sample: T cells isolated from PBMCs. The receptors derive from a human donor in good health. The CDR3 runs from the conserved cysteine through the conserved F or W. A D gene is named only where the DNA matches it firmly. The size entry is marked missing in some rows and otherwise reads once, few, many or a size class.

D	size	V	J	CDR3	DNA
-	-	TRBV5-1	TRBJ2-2	CASSSGQQVWELFF	TGCGCCAGCAGCTCAGGACAGCAAGTATGGGAGCTGTTTTTT
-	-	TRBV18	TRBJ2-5	CASSPKITNRQETQYF	TGTGCCAGCTCACCAAAAATCACTAACCGCCAAGAGACCCAGTACTTC
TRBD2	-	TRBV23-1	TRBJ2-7	CASSRLAGTTSGNEQYF	TGCGCCAGCAGCAGACTAGCGGGGACCACCTCGGGGAACGAGCAGTACTTC
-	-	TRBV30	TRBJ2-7	CACPALGDVEQYF	TGTGCCTGCCCCGCCCTAGGGGATGTCGAGCAGTACTTC
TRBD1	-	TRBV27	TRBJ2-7	CASSSGTGGYEQYF	TGTGCCAGCAGTTCCGGGACAGGGGGGTACGAGCAGTACTTC
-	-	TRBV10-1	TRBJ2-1	CASSETRENEQFF	TGCGCCAGCAGTGAGACTCGGGAAAATGAGCAGTTCTTC
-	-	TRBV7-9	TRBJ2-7	CASSPGLAVYEQYF	TGTGCCAGCAGCCCTGGGCTGGCAGTTTACGAGCAGTACTTC
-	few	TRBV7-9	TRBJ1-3	CASSSVTAISGNTIYF	TGTGCCAGCAGCTCCGTGACAGCGATCTCTGGAAACACCATATATTTT
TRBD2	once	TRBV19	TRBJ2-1	CASSRSASGIPYNEQFF	TGTGCCAGTAGTAGGTCGGCTAGCGGGATACCCTACAATGAGCAGTTCTTC
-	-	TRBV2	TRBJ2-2	CASRWTVRDTGELFF	TGTGCCAGCCGTTGGACAGTCCGGGACACCGGGGAGCTGTTTTTT
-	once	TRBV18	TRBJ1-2	CASSPQLNSLAEKGYTF	TGTGCCAGCTCACCACAGTTAAACAGCCTAGCAGAAAAGGGCTACACCTTC
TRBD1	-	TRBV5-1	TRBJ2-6	CASSFRTGLSGANVLTF	TGCGCCAGCAGCTTCCGGACAGGCCTCTCTGGGGCCAACGTCCTGACTTTC
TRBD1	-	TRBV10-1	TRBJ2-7	CASSVAGTGYYEQYF	TGCGCCAGCAGTGTCGCCGGGACAGGGTACTACGAGCAGTACTTC
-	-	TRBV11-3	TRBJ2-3	CASSLARRDIGTDTQYF	TGTGCCAGCAGCTTAGCTCGACGGGACATTGGAACAGATACGCAGTATTTT
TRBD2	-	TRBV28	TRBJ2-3	CASSFPFRLAGVADTQYF	TGTGCCAGCAGTTTCCCGTTTCGACTAGCGGGCGTAGCTGATACGCAGTATTTT
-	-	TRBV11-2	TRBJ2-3	CASSQSGFTDTQYF	TGTGCCAGCAGCCAGTCCGGGTTCACAGATACGCAGTATTTT
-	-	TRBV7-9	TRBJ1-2	CASSSRPEYGYTF	TGTGCCAGCAGCTCACGTCCGGAGTATGGCTACACCTTC